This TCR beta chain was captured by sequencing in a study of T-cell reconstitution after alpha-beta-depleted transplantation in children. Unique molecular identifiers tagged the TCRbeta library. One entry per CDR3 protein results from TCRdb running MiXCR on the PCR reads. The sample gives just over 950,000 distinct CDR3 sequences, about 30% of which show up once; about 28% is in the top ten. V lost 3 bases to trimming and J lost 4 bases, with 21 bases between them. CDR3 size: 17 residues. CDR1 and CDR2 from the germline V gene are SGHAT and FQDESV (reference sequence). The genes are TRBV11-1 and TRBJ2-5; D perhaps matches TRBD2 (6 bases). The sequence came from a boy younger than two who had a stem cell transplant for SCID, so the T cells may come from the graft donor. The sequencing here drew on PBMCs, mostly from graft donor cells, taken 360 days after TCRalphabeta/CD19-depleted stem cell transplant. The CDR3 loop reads CASSFPPRSMRGETQYF. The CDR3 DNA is TGTGCCAGCAGCTTTCCCCCCAGGAGCATGCGGGGAGAGACCCAGTACTTC.